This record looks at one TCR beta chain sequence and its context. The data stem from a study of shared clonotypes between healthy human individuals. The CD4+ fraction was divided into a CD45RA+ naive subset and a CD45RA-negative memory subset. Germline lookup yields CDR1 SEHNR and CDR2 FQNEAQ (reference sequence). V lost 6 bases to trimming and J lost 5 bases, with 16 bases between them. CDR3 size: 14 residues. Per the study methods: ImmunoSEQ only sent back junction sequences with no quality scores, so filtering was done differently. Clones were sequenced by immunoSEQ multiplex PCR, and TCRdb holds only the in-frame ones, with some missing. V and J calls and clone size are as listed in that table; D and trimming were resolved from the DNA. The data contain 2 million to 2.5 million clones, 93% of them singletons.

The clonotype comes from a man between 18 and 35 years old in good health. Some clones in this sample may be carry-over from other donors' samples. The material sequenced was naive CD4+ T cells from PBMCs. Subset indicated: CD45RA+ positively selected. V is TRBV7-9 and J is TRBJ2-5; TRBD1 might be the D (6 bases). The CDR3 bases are TGTGCCAGCAGTCGGGGACAAGCGGCGGAGACCCAGTACTTC. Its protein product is CASSRGQAAETQYF.